One and the same sample provided the 20 T cell receptor beta chains below, sequenced in a study of beta chain features in type 1 diabetes. Expressed TCRB transcripts were sequenced because the isolated RNA had all been reverse transcribed beforehand. Sequenced by immunoSEQ multiplex PCR; TCRdb stores in-frame clones only, minus some. The data contain about 220,000 clones, approximately 10% of them singletons. The sequencing sample was made of central memory CD4+ T cells from blood. These receptors were obtained from a young man in good health.

The genes are TRBV5-4 and TRBJ2-1; 7 bases line up with TRBD1. CDR3 length equals 15 residues. Germline-derived CDR1 and CDR2 are SGHNT and YYREEE (reference sequence). V was pared by 4 bases and J by 2 bases, with 6 bases of the junction left unmatched. Here the CDR3 reads CASSTGQPAYNEQFF. The CDR3 nucleotides read TGTGCCAGCAGCACGGGACAGCCTGCCTACAATGAGCAGTTCTTC. The full variable domain, with the rest looked up from reference TRBV5-4 and TRBJ2-1, is ETGVTQSPTHLIKTRGQQVTLRCSSQSGHNTVSWYQQALGQGPQFIFQYYREEENGRGNFPPRFSGLQFPNYSSELNVNALELDDSALYLCASSTGQPAYNEQFFGPGTRLTVL.

This chain uses TRBV30 with TRBJ2-3; D unresolved. Per germline, CDR1 GTSNPN and CDR2 SVGIG (reference sequence). CDR3 length: 12 amino acids. V was shortened by 1 base and J by 1 base, with 3 bases between the two germline ends. CDR3 loop: CAWSGGTDTQYF. For the CDR3, the DNA is TGTGCCTGGAGTGGAGGCACAGATACGCAGTATTTT.

Only a few counts were recorded for this clone. V usage is TRBV30 and J usage is TRBJ1-5, with D possibly matching TRBD1 (6 bases). This CDR3 has 13 residues. Germline values: CDR1 GTSNPN, CDR2 SVGIG (reference sequence). The V gene lost 6 bases and the J gene lost 5 bases, with 14 bases spanning the gap. CDR3 sequence: CACSQGTDQPQHF. CDR3 bases: TGTGCCTGTTCACAGGGAACGGATCAGCCCCAGCATTTT.

This chain uses TRBV25-1 with TRBJ2-2, with 8 bases aligning to TRBD1. The CDR3 is 17 amino acids. Germline CDR1 is MGHDK and CDR2 is SYGVNS. V gave up 3 bases and J gave up 3 bases; unmatched junction bases: 9. CDR3: CASSDFSSGQDTGELFF. The CDR3 bases are TGTGCCAGCAGTGACTTCTCCTCGGGACAGGACACCGGGGAGCTGTTTTTT.

The chain uses TRBV2 and TRBJ2-7; the D is unclear. CDR3 length: 13 residues. Trimming took 7 bases from V and 0 from J, leaving 10 bases between them. Looked up from germline, CDR1 is SNHLY and CDR2 is FYNNEI. The DNA of the CDR3 is TGTGCCAGCATATCGACTGCCTCCTACGAGCAGTACTTC. Amino acid sequence: CASISTASYEQYF.

A few counts support this clone. This chain uses TRBV25-1 with TRBJ2-7, with 9 positions matching TRBD1. The germline gives CDR1 MGHDK, CDR2 SYGVNS. This CDR3 has 14 residues. V gave up 6 bases and J gave up 5 bases; unmatched junction bases: 8. The CDR3: CASRTGTGLDEQYF. The CDR3 nucleotides read TGTGCCAGCAGGACCGGGACAGGGCTCGACGAGCAGTACTTC.

This rearrangement joins TRBV6-5 to TRBJ2-5, with D unclear. The CDR3 has 14 residues. V was clipped by 6 bases and J by 4 bases, with 15 bases between them. Germline V gene sequence: CDR1 MNHEY, CDR2 SVGAGI. Here the CDR3 reads CASRDYSYGETQYF. DNA of the CDR3: TGTGCCAGCAGAGATTACAGCTACGGAGAGACCCAGTACTTC.

This clone was found a few times. V usage is TRBV10-3 and J usage is TRBJ2-6; 9 bases map to TRBD1. The CDR3 covers 16 residues. In germline, CDR1 is ENHRY, CDR2 SYGVKD. J lost 2 bases, V lost 6 bases, and 5 bases had no gene match. The CDR3 loop is CAISRDRVPGANVLTF. In DNA, the CDR3 is TGTGCCATCAGCCGGGACAGGGTCCCTGGGGCCAACGTCCTGACTTTC.

In this sample, this clone turned up many times. The chain recombines TRBV14 with TRBJ2-1; D gene ambiguous. With 4 bases removed from V and 6 bases from J, the gap between germline ends came to 10 bases. CDR1 and CDR2 (germline): SGHDN, FVKESK. This CDR3 is built from 13 residues. CDR3: CASSLLLRNEQFF. DNA for the CDR3: TGTGCCAGCAGCCTTTTACTACGCAATGAGCAGTTCTTC.

This clone was observed many times. This CDR3 is also generated by other DNA sequences in the sample. The genes are TRBV7-8 and TRBJ1-2; D call uncertain. Germline V gene data show CDR1 as SGHVS and CDR2 as FQNEAQ. There are 14 residues in the CDR3. The V and J ends lost 2 bases and 7 bases respectively, with 14 bases between them. CDR3: CASSLMEKKGGYTF. Here the CDR3 DNA reads TGTGCCAGCAGCTTAATGGAGAAGAAGGGTGGCTACACCTTC.

This clone came up a few times. This chain connects TRBV10-3 to TRBJ2-5; 12 bases fit TRBD1. The V segment lost 6 bases and the J segment 1 base; nucleotides outside the gene matches: 0. Germline lookup yields CDR1 ENHRY and CDR2 SYGVKD. The CDR3 contains 14 residues. In DNA form, the CDR3 reads TGTGCCATCAGGGGACAGGGGGCCCAAGAGACCCAGTACTTC. Translating it yields CAIRGQGAQETQYF.

The chain joins TRBV7-6 to TRBJ1-4; perhaps TRBD1 as D (5 bases). The CDR3 is 14 residues long. V lost 2 bases, J lost 3 bases, and 7 bases lay in between. Germline CDR1 and CDR2: SGHVS and FNYEAQ. The CDR3 DNA sequence: TGTGCCAGCAGCTTATGGGGGTCTAATGAAAAACTGTTTTTT. Translated: CASSLWGSNEKLFF.

This chain joins TRBV7-6 and TRBJ2-4; TRBD1 might be the D (5 bases). Germline CDR1 and CDR2: SGHVS and FNYEAQ. This CDR3 comprises 18 residues. Trimming pared 3 bases from V and 2 bases from J, leaving 20 bases between. The CDR3 protein is CASSFPPMFDRSKNIQYF. The CDR3 DNA is TGTGCCAGCAGCTTTCCCCCCATGTTCGACAGATCCAAAAACATTCAGTACTTC.

This rearrangement joins TRBV6-5 to TRBJ2-5; possible D gene TRBD1, 6 bases. The CDR3 runs to 13 residues. V was shortened by 11 bases and J by 3 bases, with 16 bases between the two germline ends. Germline V gene lookup returns CDR1 MNHEY and CDR2 SVGAGI. The CDR3 reads CAASRTAKETQYF. CDR3 DNA: TGTGCCGCCTCAAGGACAGCCAAAGAGACCCAGTACTTC.

In its sample, this clone was seen many times. The V call is TRBV30, the J call TRBJ2-7, with TRBD2 matching over 7 bases. CDR3 size: 14 residues. In germline, CDR1 is GTSNPN, CDR2 SVGIG (reference sequence). V trimming: 1 base; J trimming: 0 bases; junction bases outside the gene matches: 3. The CDR3 is CAWSAGGSSYEQYF. The CDR3 DNA reads TGTGCCTGGAGTGCCGGGGGGAGCTCCTACGAGCAGTACTTC. The complete variable domain, with remaining parts taken from reference TRBV30 and TRBJ2-7, reads SQTIHQWPATLVQPVGSPLSLECTVEGTSNPNLYWYRQAAGRGLQLLFYSVGIGQISSEVPQNLSASRPQDRQFILSSKKLLLSDSGFYLCAWSAGGSSYEQYFGPGTRLTVT.

This clone has a handful of counts. The chain carries TRBV23-1 and TRBJ1-2; D not resolved. TRBV23-1 belongs to the ORF category, with a function that is uncertain. Trimming took off 2 bases at V and 0 bases at J, with 10 bases between the two ends. The CDR3 length is 15 residues. CDR3 sequence reads: CASSQLGRPNYGYTF. CDR3 coding DNA: TGCGCCAGCAGTCAACTGGGAAGACCTAACTATGGCTACACCTTC.

The V and J genes are TRBV25-1 and TRBJ1-2; D unclear. The CDR3 loop spans 13 amino acids. V was shortened by 6 bases and J by 8 bases, with 16 bases between the two germline ends. Germline V gene data show CDR1 as MGHDK and CDR2 as SYGVNS. The CDR3 coding sequence is TGTGCCAGCAGCTACACCAAGAGGTCCGGCTACACCTTC. Its translation: CASSYTKRSGYTF.

The chain employs TRBV5-4 and TRBJ2-7; D might be TRBD1 (5 bases). The germline V gene has CDR1 SGHNT and CDR2 YYREEE (reference sequence). This CDR3 comprises 13 residues. V was shortened by 2 bases and J by 3 bases, with 9 bases between the two germline ends. DNA for the CDR3: TGTGCCAGCAGCTTTGACAGCAACTACGAGCAGTACTTC. Translated: CASSFDSNYEQYF.

This clone has more than one count but fewer than ten. The chain recombines TRBV5-4 with TRBJ2-2, with D perhaps being TRBD1 or TRBD2 (5 bases each). The CDR3 consists of 16 residues. The V end lost 4 bases, the J end lost 4 bases, and 17 bases lay between the germline ends. CDR1 SGHNT and CDR2 YYREEE come from the germline V gene (reference sequence). CDR3 nucleotides: TGTGCCAGCAGCCTACCGGGGACGGGGACCACCGGGGAGCTGTTTTTT. Amino acid sequence: CASSLPGTGTTGELFF.

J is TRBJ2-1 and V is TRBV4-3, with D tentatively TRBD1 or TRBD2 (5 bases each). In germline, CDR1 is LGHNA, CDR2 YSLEER. CDR3 length: 14 amino acids. Trimming took 4 bases from V and 8 from J, leaving 15 bases between them. The CDR3 region is CASSPSRRGDEQFF. In DNA, the CDR3 is TGCGCCAGCAGCCCCAGCCGGCGAGGGGATGAGCAGTTCTTC.